Included here is one T cell receptor beta chain sequence, with context. Its specificity is not known. Expressed TCRB transcripts were sequenced because the entire RNA isolate underwent reverse transcription. Profiled with immunoSEQ multiplex PCR; TCRdb holds only in-frame clones, not every one. The sample lists about 340,000 clones, 7.5% to 9% occurring once. This specimen belongs to a study of beta chain features in type 1 diabetes. Study-wide background: Across all samples, some 98 million sorted cells were examined.

The CDR3 length is 15 residues. Losses at the gene ends were 8 bases for V and 3 bases for J; bases not matched to a gene: 9. In germline, CDR1 is LNHDA, CDR2 SQIVND (reference sequence). Study results and caveats: Within patients, naive, central memory and Treg TCRB repertoires seemed more similar than within healthy donors. It was possible that PCR favored shorter templates, equally so in patients and controls.

The receptor's source is a woman aged 18-29 years in good health. Material: central memory CD4+ T cells from blood. The V gene is TRBV19, the J gene TRBJ1-2, with 10 bases aligning to TRBD1. CDR3 amino acids: CASSSWDRGYYGYTF. CDR3 nucleotide sequence: TGTGCCAGTTCCTCCTGGGACAGGGGATACTATGGCTACACCTTC.